The 23 T cell receptor beta chains in this list originate from one sample, sequenced in a study of T-cell reconstitution after alpha-beta-depleted transplantation in children. Unique molecular identifiers were incorporated when the TCRbeta library was constructed. From the PCR reads, TCRdb called clonotypes with MiXCR, one entry per CDR3 protein. The sample holds hundreds of thousands of distinct CDR3 sequences; around 17% are singletons and the top ten take about 1.1%. The sample in question was PBMCs from the stem cell graft donor, obtained from the stem cell graft. Receptor source: a human donor who donated a stem cell graft to a child with acute myeloid leukemia.

This clonotype was found once. V gene TRBV5-4 combines with J gene TRBJ2-3, with 7 bases matching TRBD1. The CDR3 sequence is 17 residues long. V gave up 5 bases and J gave up 0 bases; unmatched junction bases: 12. Germline-derived CDR1 and CDR2 are SGHNT and YYREEE (reference sequence). CDR3 region: CASRGPRTGGSTDTQYF. As DNA, the CDR3 is TGTGCCAGCAGGGGCCCGCGGACAGGCGGGAGCACAGATACGCAGTATTTT.

This clonotype was seen at least ten times. The chain uses TRBV4-3 and TRBJ2-1; the D is unclear. CDR3 length equals 14 residues. With 1 base removed from V and 4 bases from J, the gap between germline ends came to 8 bases. CDR1 is LGHNA and CDR2 is YSLEER in the germline V gene. The CDR3 bases are TGCGCCAGCAGCCAAGGGCCCAGTTACAATGAGCAGTTCTTC. Translating gives CASSQGPSYNEQFF.

Only a few counts were recorded for this clonotype. This chain joins TRBV4-3 and TRBJ2-6; D is perhaps TRBD2 (6 bases). Looked up from germline, CDR1 is LGHNA and CDR2 is YSLEER. V lost 1 base to trimming and J lost 5 bases, with 12 bases between them. The CDR3 has 16 residues. In DNA, the CDR3 is TGCGCCAGCAGCCAAGTGGGGGGATTCAGGGCCAACGTCCTGACTTTC. Its protein product is CASSQVGGFRANVLTF.

This clonotype has a count of ten or more. The chain combines TRBV7-6 with TRBJ1-3, with D uncertain. The CDR3 has 13 residues. The V end lost 5 bases, the J end lost 4 bases, and 9 bases lay between the germline ends. Germline loops: CDR1 SGHVS, CDR2 FNYEAQ. CDR3 nucleotides: TGTGCCAGCAGCCCGCAGAGAGGAAACACCATATATTTT. This translates into CASSPQRGNTIYF.

The chain recombines TRBV18 with TRBJ2-2; D gene uncertain. V was clipped by 2 bases and J by 0 bases, with 4 bases between them. Germline V gives CDR1 KGHSH, CDR2 LQKENI. The CDR3 is 14 residues long. The CDR3 bases are TGTGCCAGCTCACCAGCGACGAACACCGGGGAGCTGTTTTTT. Amino acid sequence: CASSPATNTGELFF.

This clonotype has only a few counts. CDR3 amino acids: CASSYSGGTTGELFF. The CDR3 DNA is TGTGCCAGCAGTTACTCGGGGGGGACCACCGGGGAGCTGTTTTTT. The chain carries TRBV6-5 and TRBJ2-2, with 7 bases that match TRBD2. V lost 0 bases to trimming and J lost 4 bases; unmatched junction nucleotides: 2. The germline V gene encodes CDR1 MNHEY and CDR2 SVGAGI. The CDR3 runs 15 residues.

Only a few counts were recorded for this clonotype. This rearrangement joins TRBV28 to TRBJ1-1; a weak D match, TRBD1 (5 bases). The germline V gene encodes CDR1 MDHEN and CDR2 SYDVKM. The CDR3 contains 11 residues. V lost 5 bases, J lost 10 bases, and 11 bases lay in between. CDR3 loop: CASSLTGRAFF. In DNA, the CDR3 is TGTGCCAGCAGTCTAACAGGCCGAGCTTTCTTT.

This clonotype turned up a few times. V gene TRBV5-6 combines with J gene TRBJ1-1, with a weak D call TRBD1 (5 bases). Trimming took off 1 base at V and 6 bases at J, with 13 bases between the two ends. Germline V gives CDR1 SGHDT, CDR2 YYEEEE. The CDR3 totals 14 residues. The CDR3 DNA is TGTGCCAGCAGCTTGTTAGAGACAGCTCCTGAAGCTTTCTTT. Amino acids: CASSLLETAPEAFF.

Only a few counts were recorded for this clonotype. The chain employs TRBV4-2 and TRBJ1-1; a possible D gene is TRBD1 (6 bases). This CDR3 has 14 amino acids. V was shortened by 3 bases and J by 4 bases, with 12 bases between the two germline ends. The germline V gene has CDR1 LGHNA and CDR2 YNFKEQ. The CDR3 DNA sequence: TGTGCCAGCAGCCAGGCACAGGGCCCCACTGAAGCTTTCTTT. It yields the protein CASSQAQGPTEAFF.

This clonotype occurred a few times. The rearrangement uses TRBV7-2 and TRBJ1-4, with D unresolved. The germline V gene encodes CDR1 SGHTA and CDR2 FQGNSA. The CDR3 runs 16 residues. The V gene lost 0 bases and the J gene lost 3 bases, with 11 bases spanning the gap. The CDR3 sequence is CASSLAYGRPNEKLFF. DNA of the CDR3: TGTGCCAGCAGCTTAGCATACGGCAGACCTAATGAAAAACTGTTTTTT.

With regard to this clonotype: This may arise from a read error, as a much more abundant clone is one base away. Here the CDR3 reads CCARKPTGGTRDQPQHF. The CDR3 DNA reads TGCTGTGCTAGAAAACCGACAGGGGGTACTCGTGATCAGCCCCAGCATTTT. The rearrangement links TRBV20-1 to TRBJ1-5, with TRBD1 matching over 9 bases. The CDR3 spans 17 residues. Germline assignment: CDR1 DFQATT and CDR2 SNEGSKA (reference sequence).

This clonotype was observed a handful of times. V and J are TRBV6-1 and TRBJ1-1, with a possible D match to TRBD1 (5 bases). The CDR3 has 14 residues. V lost 10 bases and J 0 bases, leaving 15 bases between the germline ends. From germline, CDR1 is MNHNS and CDR2 SASEGT. The CDR3 region is CATTRTGVNTEAFF. The CDR3 DNA follows: TGTGCCACCACCCGAACAGGAGTGAACACTGAAGCTTTCTTT.

Only a few counts were recorded for this clonotype. This rearrangement joins TRBV11-2 to TRBJ2-7; D unresolved. Deletions cut 3 bases from V and 2 bases from J, with 17 bases between. Germline CDR1 and CDR2: SGHAT and FQNNGV. The CDR3 has 16 residues. CDR3 nucleotides: TGTGCCAGCAGCTTGGAACTGTCCAGGATTACCTACGAGCAGTACTTC. It is translated as CASSLELSRITYEQYF. The full variable domain, completed using reference TRBV11-2 and TRBJ2-7, is EAGVAQSPRYKIIEKRQSVAFWCNPISGHATLYWYQQILGQGPKLLIQFQNNGVVDDSQLPKDRFSAERLKGVDSTLKIQPAKLEDSAVYLCASSLELSRITYEQYFGPGTRLTVT.

This clonotype was seen a few times. The J gene is TRBJ2-1, the V gene TRBV7-2, with TRBD2 identical over 8 bases. CDR3 length: 16 residues. With V trimmed by 1 base and J by 9 bases, 11 bases remained unmatched. Germline CDR1 reads SGHTA; CDR2 reads FQGNSA. The CDR3 region has the DNA TGTGCCAGCAGCTTAGGGACGGGGGGGGGCTCGGGTGAGCAGTTCTTC. Encoded protein: CASSLGTGGGSGEQFF.

At least ten counts were recorded for this clonotype. The V and J genes are TRBV20-1 and TRBJ1-6, with TRBD1 matching over 8 bases. CDR1 and CDR2 from the germline V gene are DFQATT and SNEGSKA (reference sequence). V shed 3 bases, J shed 6 bases, and the junction held 4 bases outside the gene matches. The CDR3 totals 14 residues. The CDR3 loop reads CSASKTGVNSPLHF. For the CDR3, the DNA is TGCAGTGCTAGCAAGACAGGGGTTAATTCACCCCTCCACTTT.

Turning to this clonotype: A clone one base away is much larger, so this may be a read error. The CDR3 sequence: CASTPETKHTQYF. CDR3 nucleotide sequence: TGTGCCAGCACCCCGGAGACGAAGCATACGCAGTATTTT. The gene calls are TRBV6-1 and TRBJ2-3; D gene uncertain. Between the trimmed V and J ends, which lost 7 bases and 7 bases, there was a span of 15 bases. CDR1 MNHNS and CDR2 SASEGT come from the germline V gene. CDR3 size: 13 residues.

Ten or more counts support this clonotype. The chain employs TRBV5-6 and TRBJ2-7, with D uncertain. The length of the CDR3 is 14 residues. With 4 bases removed from V and 2 bases from J, the gap between germline ends came to 13 bases. Germline V gene sequence: CDR1 SGHDT, CDR2 YYEEEE. The CDR3 is CASSLDGFTYEQYV. The CDR3 DNA sequence: TGTGCCAGCAGCCTTGACGGTTTTACCTACGAGCAGTACGTC.

This clonotype has only a few counts. This chain connects TRBV6-5 to TRBJ2-5; 11 bases agree with TRBD2. With V trimmed by 4 bases and J by 0 bases, 7 bases remained unmatched. Per germline, CDR1 MNHEY and CDR2 SVGAGI. The CDR3 covers 17 residues. CDR3 region: CASSFPGLAAYQETQYF. The CDR3 DNA is TGTGCCAGCAGTTTCCCGGGACTAGCGGCGTACCAAGAGACCCAGTACTTC.

This chain joins TRBV7-2 and TRBJ2-1, with TRBD2 matching over 9 bases. V was clipped by 1 base and J by 12 bases; unmatched bases: 7. The CDR3 is made up of 14 amino acids. Germline CDR1 SGHTA, CDR2 FQGNSA. The CDR3 sequence is CASSLGWGLAVQFF. In DNA form, the CDR3 reads TGTGCCAGCAGCTTAGGGTGGGGACTAGCAGTGCAGTTCTTC. The entire variable domain, with the rest obtained from reference TRBV7-2 and TRBJ2-1, is as follows: GAGVSQSPSNKVTEKGKDVELRCDPISGHTALYWYRQSLGQGLEFLIYFQGNSAPDKSGLPSDRFSAERTGGSVSTLTIQRTQQEDSAVYLCASSLGWGLAVQFFGPGTRLTVL.

This chain uses TRBV7-9 with TRBJ2-1; 7 bases line up with TRBD1. Germline lookup yields CDR1 SEHNR and CDR2 FQNEAQ (reference sequence). Trimming removed 7 bases from V and 2 bases from J; junction bases left unmatched: 11. This CDR3 is built from 16 residues. CDR3 bases: TGTGCCAGCACCATAGTCCGGGACAGCCCCTACAATGAGCAGTTCTTC. It specifies CASTIVRDSPYNEQFF.

About this clonotype itself: It may be a read error: a sequence one base away is much more abundant. The CDR3 nucleotides are TGTGCCACCATCGACGAAGGTACCATGTCAGATATGCAGTATTTT. The encoded protein is CATIDEGTMSDMQYF. The rearrangement links TRBV12-3 or TRBV12-4 to TRBJ2-3; unclear D gene. The CDR3 sequence is 15 residues long.

This clonotype was detected only a few times. The chain has TRBV20-1 and TRBJ2-6; TRBD1 aligns across 7 bases. Germline V gives CDR1 DFQATT, CDR2 SNEGSKA (reference sequence). V was pared by 0 bases and J by 2 bases, with 1 base of the junction left unmatched. This CDR3 is built from 15 residues. The chain's CDR3 is CSAREQGTGANVLTF. The CDR3 nucleotides read TGCAGTGCTAGAGAACAGGGGACTGGGGCCAACGTCCTGACTTTC.

This clonotype was seen ten or more times. The V call is TRBV20-1, the J call TRBJ2-7, with 7 nucleotides matching TRBD1. This CDR3 spans 15 amino acids. Germline V gene lookup returns CDR1 DFQATT and CDR2 SNEGSKA (reference sequence). The V gene end was trimmed by 0 bases and the J gene end by 3 bases; junction bases not matched to a gene: 8. The CDR3 protein is CSARDPGRGLYEQYF. The CDR3, as DNA: TGCAGTGCTAGAGATCCTGGTAGGGGGCTCTACGAGCAGTACTTC.